This T cell receptor (beta chain) is from a study of cytomegalovirus exposure and HLA in healthy donors. This CDR3 is built from 17 residues. Trimming removed 0 bases from V and 3 bases from J; junction bases left unmatched: 9. The V gene's germline CDR1 is SGHRS and CDR2 YFSETQ. With 60 Vbeta and 13 Jbeta primers, the PCR was carried out. TCRdb's table, derived via immunoSEQ multiplex PCR, lists solely in-frame clones and lacks some. The sample records under 150,000 clones, approximately 82% being singletons. The sequenced sample consisted of PBMCs. The chain is built from TRBV5-1 and TRBJ2-3, with 8 bases that match TRBD1. The sequence came from a boy between 2 and 15 years old in good health and CMV-seronegative. The CDR3 DNA reads as TGCGCCAGCAGCTTGGATGAGACAGGGGAAGGGACAGATACGCAGTATTTT. Residues: CASSLDETGEGTDTQYF. The whole variable domain, filled in from reference TRBV5-1 and TRBJ2-3, reads KAGVTQTPRYLIKTRGQQVTLSCSPISGHRSVSWYQQTPGQGLQFLFEYFSETQRNKGNFPGRFSGRQFSNSRSEMNVSTLELGDSALYLCASSLDETGEGTDTQYFGPGTRLTVL.